This T cell receptor beta chain appears in the sequencing data of a study of low-dose radiotherapy and immunotherapy resistance in tumors. TRAV- and TRBV-specific primers primed first-strand cDNA, covering alpha and beta chains. It was with a constant-region primer and a V-primer adapter that TCRs were amplified over around 20 PCR cycles. In TCRdb, the reads were re-called with MiXCR into one record per CDR3 protein. The table has tens of thousands of distinct CDR3 sequences, just under 9.5% seen once. The sample's time point: before trial treatment. This clonotype was observed many times. The germline gives CDR1 LGHDT, CDR2 YNNKEL (reference sequence). The CDR3 consists of 15 residues. J was trimmed by 7 bases and V by 4 bases; bases with no gene match: 5.

Sequencing was performed on PBMCs, taken before treatment. The chain recombines TRBV3-1 with TRBJ1-6; 9 bases match TRBD1. The sequence was obtained from a male donor with prostate cancer. The DNA of the CDR3 is TGTGCCAGCAGCCTTTCGACAGGGGGAAATTCACCCCTCCACTTT. Translated: CASSLSTGGNSPLHF.